These T cell receptor beta chains were read from a single sample in a study of blood T cell repertoires in COVID-19. Libraries were prepared by immunoSEQ multiplex PCR; TCRdb keeps only in-frame clonotypes and omits some of them. This sample carries some 670,000 clones, about 90% of them seen once, and the ten largest clones take under 0.3%. Source material: peripheral blood. These receptors were taken from a woman aged 18-29 years with acute or convalescent COVID-19. Each CDR3 is given with its conserved first and last residue.

j_call: TRBJ2-7
v_call: TRBV5-6
cdr3_aa: CASRETGDSYEQYF

j_call: TRBJ1-2
v_call: TRBV27
cdr3_aa: CASSSSDRGYGYTF

j_call: TRBJ2-1
v_call: TRBV6-5
cdr3_aa: CASSPEGAPSNEQFF

j_call: TRBJ2-7
v_call: TRBV6-5
cdr3_aa: CASSDARTGGNEQYF

j_call: TRBJ2-5
v_call: TRBV7-9
cdr3_aa: CASSLVLTGEETQYF

j_call: TRBJ1-2
v_call: TRBV7-9
cdr3_aa: CASRLGTAPSGYTF

j_call: TRBJ1-2
v_call: TRBV24-1
cdr3_aa: CATSKGAGGYTF

j_call: TRBJ2-1
v_call: TRBV6-6
cdr3_aa: CASSPTRNQGAYNEQFF

j_call: TRBJ1-4
v_call: TRBV21-1
cdr3_aa: CASPGGVQPTRGLFF

j_call: TRBJ2-1
v_call: TRBV2
cdr3_aa: CASSKEGKGYNEQFF

j_call: TRBJ1-1
v_call: TRBV5-1
cdr3_aa: CASSLTGGKGAEAFF

j_call: TRBJ2-1
v_call: TRBV6-6
cdr3_aa: CASSYSDIGVQEQFF

j_call: TRBJ2-2
v_call: TRBV9
cdr3_aa: CASSTLAGGQGTGELFF

j_call: TRBJ1-2
v_call: TRBV19
cdr3_aa: CASRVQGARYGYTF

j_call: TRBJ1-5
v_call: TRBV19
cdr3_aa: CASSFNRDRASGSPQHF

j_call: TRBJ2-7
v_call: TRBV11-2
cdr3_aa: CASSLARETGLAGNYEQYF

j_call: TRBJ1-2
v_call: TRBV7-6
cdr3_aa: CASSLEGAGGDYGYTF

j_call: TRBJ1-6
v_call: TRBV5-1
cdr3_aa: CASSPDRVSSPLHF

j_call: TRBJ1-5
v_call: TRBV7-8
cdr3_aa: CASSLAAGVEPQHF

j_call: TRBJ1-6
v_call: TRBV28
cdr3_aa: CASSLGDRGNSPLHF

j_call: TRBJ2-3
v_call: TRBV11-2
cdr3_aa: CASSLLGSYSADTQYF

j_call: TRBJ1-4
v_call: TRBV19
cdr3_aa: CASRTTRERSNEKLFF

j_call: TRBJ2-6
v_call: TRBV12-5
cdr3_aa: CASGWGTGASGANVLTF

j_call: TRBJ1-2
v_call: TRBV10-3
cdr3_aa: CAISEYRDYGYTF

j_call: TRBJ1-2
v_call: TRBV9
cdr3_aa: CASSEGQGPGYGYTF

j_call: TRBJ2-1
v_call: TRBV19
cdr3_aa: CASSIGSSYNEQFF

j_call: TRBJ1-6
v_call: TRBV2
cdr3_aa: CASARVLGNSPLHF

j_call: TRBJ2-5
v_call: TRBV2
cdr3_aa: CASKGLAGGQETQYF

j_call: TRBJ1-2
v_call: TRBV4-3
cdr3_aa: CASSQGGDRVYGYTF

j_call: TRBJ1-1
v_call: TRBV18
cdr3_aa: CASSFGEYTEAFF

j_call: TRBJ1-5
v_call: TRBV15
cdr3_aa: CATSGSLGTGSSNQPQHF

j_call: TRBJ1-2
v_call: TRBV24-1
cdr3_aa: CATSDRSLGQGIGGYTF

j_call: TRBJ1-1
v_call: TRBV7-9
cdr3_aa: CASSPIRPGNTEAFF

j_call: TRBJ1-4
v_call: TRBV19
cdr3_aa: CASGTGGPLPTNEKLFF

j_call: TRBJ2-7
v_call: TRBV28
cdr3_aa: CASSPPGGPYEQYF

j_call: TRBJ1-1
v_call: TRBV27
cdr3_aa: CASRTRTGTIGPEAFF

j_call: TRBJ2-7
v_call: TRBV7-2
cdr3_aa: CASSAGPYRGIEQYF

j_call: TRBJ1-4
v_call: TRBV14
cdr3_aa: CASSPQGGALNEKLFF

j_call: TRBJ2-2
v_call: TRBV5-4
cdr3_aa: CASSQGQPSTGELFF

j_call: TRBJ1-2
v_call: TRBV29-1
cdr3_aa: CSVGAGQVEDGYTF

j_call: TRBJ1-1
v_call: TRBV7-6
cdr3_aa: CASSLFRYSGEGAPGGTEAFF